Listed below are T cell receptor beta chains from one sample, sequenced in a study of blood T cell dynamics during melanoma immunotherapy. TCRdb's copy holds only in-frame clones and misses some; the assay was immunoSEQ multiplex PCR. This sample yields about 10,000 clones, of which roughly nine tenths are seen a single time; more than 4% belongs to the top ten. Sequencing was performed on blood, taken from a patient treated with checkpoint blockade. Receptor source: a human donor with melanoma. Both conserved end residues are part of each CDR3. Fields, in order: J gene, V gene, D gene, clone size, CDR3 protein, CDR3 DNA. The D gene is left open where the match is weak. Clone size is not always given. Where it is, it says once, few, many or a class for expanded clones.

TRBJ2-3 TRBV4-2 NA NA CASSQLTGHTDTQYF TGTGCCAGCAGCCAACTAACCGGGCACACAGATACGCAGTATTTT
TRBJ1-2 TRBV6-1 NA NA CASSEALAAPRGYGYTF TGTGCCAGCAGTGAAGCGCTGGCAGCACCTAGGGGCTATGGCTACACCTTC
TRBJ2-7 TRBV13 TRBD2 NA CASSSEGLAGDRYEQYF TGTGCCAGCAGCTCTGAGGGACTAGCGGGAGACCGCTACGAGCAGTACTTC
TRBJ2-7 TRBV11-2 NA NA CASSFLGVSSYEQYF TGTGCCAGCAGCTTTCTGGGGGTCAGCTCCTACGAGCAGTACTTC
TRBJ1-3 TRBV28 NA NA CASRGPKAWYSGNTIYF TGTGCCAGCAGGGGCCCCAAGGCATGGTACTCTGGAAACACCATATATTTT
TRBJ2-7 TRBV28 NA once CASRDSRDEQYF TGTGCCAGCAGGGACAGTAGGGACGAGCAGTACTTC
TRBJ1-1 TRBV14 NA NA CASSQGGRAFF TGTGCCAGCAGCCAAGGGGGGCGAGCTTTCTTT
TRBJ1-1 TRBV6-4 NA NA CASRRTTMNTEAFF TGTGCCAGCAGGCGGACAACGATGAACACTGAAGCTTTCTTT
TRBJ1-2 TRBV6-5 NA NA CASSSPWGGAEGYTF TGTGCCAGCAGTTCTCCTTGGGGGGGCGCAGAGGGCTACACCTTC
TRBJ2-4 TRBV7-3 NA NA CASSLTSGNQNIQYF TGTGCCAGCAGCTTAACGTCCGGGAACCAAAACATTCAGTACTTC
TRBJ2-3 TRBV9 NA NA CASSVEVDTDTQYF TGTGCCAGCAGCGTAGAGGTAGACACAGATACGCAGTATTTT
TRBJ2-5 TRBV14 NA NA CASSQVGLRDSYQETQYF TGTGCCAGCAGCCAAGTGGGCCTTCGCGACAGCTACCAAGAGACCCAGTACTTC
TRBJ1-1 TRBV29-1 NA NA CSVAGAGTEAFF TGCAGCGTTGCCGGGGCCGGGACTGAAGCTTTCTTT
TRBJ2-2 TRBV5-1 NA NA CASSLGTPNTGELFF TGCGCCAGCAGCTTGGGGACACCGAACACCGGGGAGCTGTTTTTT
TRBJ1-1 TRBV11-2 NA NA CASSSRRENTEAFF TGTGCCAGCAGCTCCAGACGGGAAAACACTGAAGCTTTCTTT
TRBJ2-1 TRBV7-2 NA NA CASSLNNVAYNEQFF TGTGCCAGCAGCTTAAATAACGTCGCCTACAATGAGCAGTTCTTC
TRBJ2-7 TRBV7-9 NA few CASSGDGRTGSEQYF TGTGCCAGCAGTGGTGACGGCAGGACGGGCTCCGAGCAGTACTTC
TRBJ2-7 TRBV12-5 NA NA CASGPLQGWDEQYF TGTGCTAGTGGTCCACTCCAGGGGTGGGACGAGCAGTACTTC
TRBJ2-3 TRBV18 NA NA CASSPYTDTQYF TGTGCCAGCTCTCCCTACACAGATACGCAGTATTTT
TRBJ2-1 TRBV18 TRBD2 NA CASSPPSLASGRAKEQFF TGTGCCAGCTCACCACCGAGTTTGGCTAGCGGGAGAGCCAAGGAGCAGTTCTTC
TRBJ1-1 TRBV9 TRBD1 once CASSSLGQGANTEAFF TGTGCCAGCAGCAGCTTGGGACAGGGGGCAAACACTGAAGCTTTCTTT
TRBJ2-1 TRBV25-1 TRBD2 few CASSLAGLRNEQFF TGTGCCAGCAGCCTAGCGGGGCTGAGGAATGAGCAGTTCTTC
TRBJ1-2 TRBV25-1 NA NA CASSRGPGYGYTF TGTGCCAGCAGCAGGGGACCTGGCTATGGCTACACCTTC
TRBJ1-1 TRBV7-2 NA NA CASSLAKGMNTEAFF TGTGCCAGCAGCTTAGCTAAGGGGATGAACACTGAAGCTTTCTTT
TRBJ1-1 TRBV6-5 NA NA CASRLLQSNTEAFF TGTGCCAGCAGACTCTTACAGTCAAACACTGAAGCTTTCTTT
TRBJ1-2 TRBV2 TRBD1 once CASRVTGDYGYTF TGTGCCAGCAGGGTGACAGGGGACTATGGCTACACCTTC
TRBJ2-1 TRBV29-1 TRBD1 NA CSVLGQGNNEQFF TGCAGCGTTCTGGGACAGGGCAATAATGAGCAGTTCTTC
TRBJ2-1 TRBV7-8 TRBD1 NA CASSSGQGNNEQFF TGTGCCAGCAGCTCGGGACAGGGGAACAATGAGCAGTTCTTC
TRBJ2-7 TRBV6-1 NA once CASRPPGRIPYEQYF TGTGCCAGCAGGCCTCCGGGACGGATTCCCTACGAGCAGTACTTC
TRBJ1-1 TRBV5-4 NA NA CASSLTTLVRQGGTEAFF TGTGCCAGCAGCCTAACCACGTTAGTTCGGCAGGGAGGCACTGAAGCTTTCTTT
TRBJ1-2 TRBV6-1 TRBD1 NA CATHFGQAPHGYTF TGTGCCACCCACTTCGGACAGGCCCCCCATGGCTACACCTTC
TRBJ2-1 TRBV10-3 TRBD2 NA CAISDPGLGKNNEQFF TGTGCCATCAGTGACCCGGGACTAGGGAAAAACAATGAGCAGTTCTTC
TRBJ2-3 TRBV7-6 NA NA CASGRRDLGTDTQYF TGTGCCAGCGGACGAAGGGATTTGGGGACAGATACGCAGTATTTT
TRBJ2-7 TRBV11-2 TRBD2 NA CASSFSPRTSGRDGEQYF TGTGCCAGCAGCTTCTCACCTCGGACTAGCGGAAGAGATGGCGAGCAGTACTTC
TRBJ1-2 TRBV6-1 NA few CASSPRTF TGTGCCAGCAGTCCACGCACCTTC
TRBJ1-1 TRBV9 NA NA CASGEGSETEAFF TGTGCCAGCGGAGAGGGCTCGGAAACTGAAGCTTTCTTT
TRBJ1-2 TRBV6-5 NA NA CASSESRSYGYTF TGTGCCAGCAGTGAGAGCCGTTCCTATGGCTACACCTTC
TRBJ1-1 TRBV29-1 TRBD1 NA CSAAWDSNVSEAFF TGCAGCGCTGCTTGGGACAGTAACGTCTCTGAAGCTTTCTTT
TRBJ1-5 TRBV7-8 TRBD1 NA CASSSGTGFLEPQHF TGTGCCAGCAGCTCCGGGACAGGGTTCCTGGAGCCCCAGCATTTT
TRBJ1-5 TRBV27 TRBD1 few CASSFDRAGSQPQHF TGTGCCAGCAGTTTCGACAGGGCTGGGTCTCAGCCCCAGCATTTT
TRBJ2-2 TRBV7-3 NA NA CASSLTSWNTGELFF TGTGCCAGCAGCTTAACTAGCTGGAACACCGGGGAGCTGTTTTTT
TRBJ2-1 TRBV5-1 NA once CASSPRAGESSYNEQFF TGCGCCAGCAGCCCCCGTGCGGGTGAGAGCTCCTACAATGAGCAGTTCTTC